Listed below are T cell receptor beta chains from one sample, sequenced in a study of shared clonotypes between healthy human individuals. Assay: immunoSEQ multiplex PCR; the TCRdb copy retains only in-frame clones and omits some. The sample includes around 2,000,000 clones, around 96% of them seen just once. Material for sequencing was naive CD8+ T cells sorted from blood. The receptor set was obtained from a man between 18 and 35 years old in good health. Both conserved end residues are part of each CDR3. The D gene is left open where the match is weak. Not all rows give a size; the values are once, few, many and, for expanded clones, a class.

CDR3aa,CDR3nt,j_gene,len,abundance,v_gene,d_gene
CASSLEASGRLETQYF,TGTGCCAGCAGTTTAGAGGCAAGCGGGAGACTTGAGACCCAGTACTTC,TRBJ2-5,16,once,TRBV27,TRBD2
CASSLAGQGISYEQYF,TGTGCCAGCAGCTTAGCTGGACAGGGTATATCCTACGAGCAGTACTTC,TRBJ2-7,16,.,TRBV7-2,TRBD1
CASSTRDRASHYTF,TGTGCCAGCAGCACCCGGGACAGGGCTAGTCACTACACCTTC,TRBJ1-2,14,.,TRBV11-1,TRBD1
CASSPFTGGSYNEQFF,TGCGCCAGCAGCCCCTTCACAGGGGGATCCTACAATGAGCAGTTCTTC,TRBJ2-1,16,.,TRBV4-3,TRBD1
CASSERDRGWDEQYF,TGTGCCAGCAGTGAAAGGGACAGGGGTTGGGATGAGCAGTACTTC,TRBJ2-7,15,once,TRBV2,TRBD1
CASRGLAGTGELFF,TGTGCCAGCAGGGGACTAGCGGGGACCGGGGAGCTGTTTTTT,TRBJ2-2,14,.,TRBV6-1,TRBD2
CASSFGTGEKLFF,TGTGCCAGCAGTTTTGGGACAGGTGAAAAACTGTTTTTT,TRBJ1-4,13,.,TRBV27,TRBD1
CASSLGTGGQPQHF,TGCGCCAGCAGCTTGGGGACAGGAGGTCAGCCCCAGCATTTT,TRBJ1-5,14,.,TRBV5-1,TRBD1
CASSWTQPPIEQYF,TGTGCCAGCAGCTGGACTCAGCCCCCGATCGAGCAGTACTTC,TRBJ2-7,14,.,TRBV11-2,.
CASSYSHVASYNEQFF,TGTGCCAGCAGTTACTCGCATGTGGCCTCCTACAATGAGCAGTTCTTC,TRBJ2-1,16,.,TRBV6-5,.
CASSEAHHGGLYNSPLHF,TGTGCCAGCAGTGAAGCTCATCATGGGGGGCTCTATAATTCACCCCTCCACTTT,TRBJ1-6,18,.,TRBV6-1,.
CASSLRILGPNTGELFF,TGTGCCAGCAGTTTAAGGATCCTTGGACCGAACACCGGGGAGCTGTTTTTT,TRBJ2-2,17,.,TRBV28,.
CASSRGQDSYEQYF,TGCGCCAGCAGCCGGGGACAGGACTCCTACGAGCAGTACTTC,TRBJ2-7,14,.,TRBV5-1,TRBD1
CASSEWGKLYEQYF,TGTGCCAGCAGTGAATGGGGGAAACTCTACGAGCAGTACTTC,TRBJ2-7,14,few,TRBV6-1,.
CASSYTGADVFF,TGTGCCAGCAGTTATACCGGGGCGGACGTGTTCTTC,TRBJ2-1,12,once,TRBV7-9,.
CATRGTSYEQYF,TGTGCCACCAGAGGGACTAGCTACGAGCAGTACTTC,TRBJ2-7,12,.,TRBV27,TRBD2
CASSSPAYTEAFF,TGTGCCAGCAGCTCCCCGGCCTACACTGAAGCTTTCTTT,TRBJ1-1,13,.,TRBV5-6,.
CASSLGRSSYEQYF,TGTGCCAGCAGCCTCGGGCGTTCCTCCTACGAGCAGTACTTC,TRBJ2-7,14,.,TRBV6-6,.
CASSLGNTEAFF,TGTGCCAGCAGTTTAGGGAACACTGAAGCTTTCTTT,TRBJ1-1,12,many,TRBV28,.
CASSPGAGVGEQYF,TGTGCCAGCAGCCCTGGGGCGGGAGTAGGGGAGCAGTACTTC,TRBJ2-7,14,.,TRBV27,TRBD2
CASSSYTDTQYF,TGTGCCAGCAGCTCCTACACAGATACGCAGTATTTT,TRBJ2-3,12,.,TRBV11-2,.
CASSLEGGNTEAFF,TGTGCCAGCAGCTTAGAAGGAGGAAACACTGAAGCTTTCTTT,TRBJ1-1,14,.,TRBV11-2,.
CASSLGYGTGVQQFF,TGTGCCAGCAGTTTAGGCTACGGGACAGGGGTTCAGCAGTTCTTC,TRBJ2-1,15,.,TRBV27,TRBD1
CASSLNRAYEQYF,TGTGCCAGCAGCTTAAACCGTGCCTACGAGCAGTACTTC,TRBJ2-7,13,.,TRBV7-6,.
CASSFDRGETQYF,TGTGCCAGTAGTTTTGACAGGGGGGAGACCCAGTACTTC,TRBJ2-5,13,.,TRBV19,TRBD1
CASSLGRGGGTEQFF,TGTGCCAGCAGCTTAGGTCGGGGCGGGGGAACTGAGCAGTTCTTC,TRBJ2-1,15,.,TRBV7-9,TRBD2
CASSLSGTGLFYEQYF,TGTGCCAGCAGTTTATCAGGGACAGGGTTATTCTACGAGCAGTACTTC,TRBJ2-7,16,.,TRBV27,TRBD1
CASSLGDRVSGNTIYF,TGTGCCAGCAGCTTAGGGGACAGGGTCTCTGGAAACACCATATATTTT,TRBJ1-3,16,once,TRBV13,TRBD1
CASSYEPGQGSTEAFF,TGTGCCAGCAGCTACGAGCCCGGCCAGGGGAGCACTGAAGCTTTCTTT,TRBJ1-1,16,.,TRBV6-6,.
CASSLGRDRGLGRETQYF,TGTGCCAGCAGCTTAGGGAGGGACAGGGGATTGGGTCGGGAGACCCAGTACTTC,TRBJ2-5,18,.,TRBV7-9,TRBD1
CASSLSTDKYNYGYTF,TGTGCCAGCAGCTTGTCTACAGACAAGTACAACTATGGCTACACCTTC,TRBJ1-2,16,.,TRBV5-4,.
CASSLLPAGYEVFNEQFF,TGTGCCAGCAGTTTATTACCGGCGGGGTACGAAGTTTTCAATGAGCAGTTCTTC,TRBJ2-1,18,.,TRBV28,.
CASSVGVLNTGELFF,TGTGCCAGCAGTGTCGGGGTTTTGAACACCGGGGAGCTGTTTTTT,TRBJ2-2,15,once,TRBV6-1,.